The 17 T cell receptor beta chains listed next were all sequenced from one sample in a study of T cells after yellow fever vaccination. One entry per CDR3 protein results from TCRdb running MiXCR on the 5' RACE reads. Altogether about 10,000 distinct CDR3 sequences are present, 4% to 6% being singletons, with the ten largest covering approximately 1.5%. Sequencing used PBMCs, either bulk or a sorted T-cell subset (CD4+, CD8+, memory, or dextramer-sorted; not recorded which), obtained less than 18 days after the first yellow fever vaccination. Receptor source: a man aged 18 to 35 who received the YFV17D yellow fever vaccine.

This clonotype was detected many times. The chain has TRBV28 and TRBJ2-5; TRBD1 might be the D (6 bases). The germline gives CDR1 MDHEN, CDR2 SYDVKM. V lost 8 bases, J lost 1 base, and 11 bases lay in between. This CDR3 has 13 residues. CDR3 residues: CASRWTVQETQYF. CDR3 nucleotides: TGTGCCAGCCGATGGACAGTCCAAGAGACCCAGTACTTC.

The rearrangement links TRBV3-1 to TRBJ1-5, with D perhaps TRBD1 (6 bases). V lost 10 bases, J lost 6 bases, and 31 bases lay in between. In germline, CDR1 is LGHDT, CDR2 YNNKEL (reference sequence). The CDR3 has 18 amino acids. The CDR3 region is CATTQPQVKWRGAQPQHF. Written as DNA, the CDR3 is TGTGCCACCACCCAACCCCAAGTCAAGTGGCGGGGGGCTCAGCCCCAGCATTTT.

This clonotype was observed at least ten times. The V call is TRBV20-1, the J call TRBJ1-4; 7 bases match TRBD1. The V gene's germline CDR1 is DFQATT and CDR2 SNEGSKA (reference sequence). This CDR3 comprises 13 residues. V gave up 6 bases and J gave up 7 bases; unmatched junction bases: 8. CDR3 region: CSATGEWGEKLFF. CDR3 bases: TGCAGTGCCACAGGGGAATGGGGTGAAAAACTGTTTTTT.

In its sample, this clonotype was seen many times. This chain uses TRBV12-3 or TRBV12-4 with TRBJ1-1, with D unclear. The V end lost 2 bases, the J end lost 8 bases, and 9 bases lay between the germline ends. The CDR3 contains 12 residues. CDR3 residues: CASSLLAGEAFF. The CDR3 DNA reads TGTGCCAGCAGTTTATTAGCGGGAGAAGCTTTCTTT.

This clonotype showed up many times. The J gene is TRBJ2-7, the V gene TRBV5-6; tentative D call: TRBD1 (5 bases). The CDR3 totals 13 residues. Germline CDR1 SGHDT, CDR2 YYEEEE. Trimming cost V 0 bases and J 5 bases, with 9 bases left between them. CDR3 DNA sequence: TGTGCCAGCAGCTTGGGAGGACAAAACGAGCAGTACGTC. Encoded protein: CASSLGGQNEQYV.

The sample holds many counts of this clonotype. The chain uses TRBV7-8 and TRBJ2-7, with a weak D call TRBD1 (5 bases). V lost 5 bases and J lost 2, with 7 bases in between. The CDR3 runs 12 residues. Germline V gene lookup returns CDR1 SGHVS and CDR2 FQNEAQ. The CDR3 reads CASSPGTYEQYF. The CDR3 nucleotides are TGTGCCAGCAGCCCAGGGACCTACGAGCAGTACTTC.

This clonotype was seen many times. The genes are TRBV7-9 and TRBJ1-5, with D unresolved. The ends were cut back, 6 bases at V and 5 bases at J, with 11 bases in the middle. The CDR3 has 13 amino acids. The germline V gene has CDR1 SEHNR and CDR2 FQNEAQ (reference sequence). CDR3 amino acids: CASSWVSDQPQHF. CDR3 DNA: TGTGCCAGCAGTTGGGTCAGCGATCAGCCCCAGCATTTT.

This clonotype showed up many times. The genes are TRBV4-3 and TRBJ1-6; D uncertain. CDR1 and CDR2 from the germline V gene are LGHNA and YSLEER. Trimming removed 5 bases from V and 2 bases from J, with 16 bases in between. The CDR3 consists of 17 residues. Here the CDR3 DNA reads TGCGCCAGCAGCGTCAGCCCGGGTAATACCTATAATTCACCCCTCCACTTT. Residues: CASSVSPGNTYNSPLHF.

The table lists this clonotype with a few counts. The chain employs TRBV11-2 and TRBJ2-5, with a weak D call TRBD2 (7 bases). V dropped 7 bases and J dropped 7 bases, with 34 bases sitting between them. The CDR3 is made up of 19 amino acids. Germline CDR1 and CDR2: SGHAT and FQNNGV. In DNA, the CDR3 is TGTGCCAGCACACCCCCAGGAGCTAGTACCGGGGGGCCTAAGAGGACCCAGTACTTC. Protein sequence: CASTPPGASTGGPKRTQYF.

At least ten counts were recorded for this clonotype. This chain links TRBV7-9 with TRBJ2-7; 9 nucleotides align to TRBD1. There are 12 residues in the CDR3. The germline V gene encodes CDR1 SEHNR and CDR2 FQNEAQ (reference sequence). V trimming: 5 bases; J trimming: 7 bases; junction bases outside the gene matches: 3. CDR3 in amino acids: CASSRDREEQYV. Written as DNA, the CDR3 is TGTGCCAGCAGCCGGGACAGGGAAGAGCAGTACGTC.

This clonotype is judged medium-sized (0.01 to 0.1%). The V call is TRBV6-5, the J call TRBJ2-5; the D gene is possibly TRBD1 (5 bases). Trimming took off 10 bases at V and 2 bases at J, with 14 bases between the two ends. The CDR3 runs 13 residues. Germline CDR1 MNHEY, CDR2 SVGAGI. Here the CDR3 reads CATAWTSQETQYF. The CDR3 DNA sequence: TGTGCCACGGCCTGGACATCGCAAGAGACCCAGTACTTC.

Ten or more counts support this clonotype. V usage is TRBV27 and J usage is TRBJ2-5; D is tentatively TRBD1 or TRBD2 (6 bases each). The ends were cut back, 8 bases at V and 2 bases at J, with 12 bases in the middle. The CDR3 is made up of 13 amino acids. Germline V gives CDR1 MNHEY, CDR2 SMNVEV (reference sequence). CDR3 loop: CASGGRVQETQYF. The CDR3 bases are TGTGCCAGCGGGGGGCGGGTACAAGAGACCCAGTACTTC.

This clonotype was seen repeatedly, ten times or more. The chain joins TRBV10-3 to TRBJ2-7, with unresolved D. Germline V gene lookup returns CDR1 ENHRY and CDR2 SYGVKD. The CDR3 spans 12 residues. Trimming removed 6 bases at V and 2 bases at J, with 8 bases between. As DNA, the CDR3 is TGTGCCATCAGCGCAGGAGCCTACGAGCAGTACTTC. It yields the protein CAISAGAYEQYF.

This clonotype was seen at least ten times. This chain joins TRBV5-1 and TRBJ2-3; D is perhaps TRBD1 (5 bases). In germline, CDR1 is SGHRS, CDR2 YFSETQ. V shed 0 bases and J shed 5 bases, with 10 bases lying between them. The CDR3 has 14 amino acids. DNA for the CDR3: TGCGCCAGCAGCTTGGGGGAACAGGTAGATACGCAGTATTTT. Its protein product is CASSLGEQVDTQYF. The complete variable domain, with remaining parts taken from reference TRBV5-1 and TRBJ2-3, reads KAGVTQTPRYLIKTRGQQVTLSCSPISGHRSVSWYQQTPGQGLQFLFEYFSETQRNKGNFPGRFSGRQFSNSRSEMNVSTLELGDSALYLCASSLGEQVDTQYFGPGTRLTVL.

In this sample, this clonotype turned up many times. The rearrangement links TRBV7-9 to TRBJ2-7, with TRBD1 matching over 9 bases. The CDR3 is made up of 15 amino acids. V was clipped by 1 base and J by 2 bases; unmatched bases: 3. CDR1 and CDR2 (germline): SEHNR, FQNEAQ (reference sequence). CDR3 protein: CASSLGDRETYEQYF. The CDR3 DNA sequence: TGTGCCAGCAGCTTAGGGGACAGGGAGACCTACGAGCAGTACTTC.

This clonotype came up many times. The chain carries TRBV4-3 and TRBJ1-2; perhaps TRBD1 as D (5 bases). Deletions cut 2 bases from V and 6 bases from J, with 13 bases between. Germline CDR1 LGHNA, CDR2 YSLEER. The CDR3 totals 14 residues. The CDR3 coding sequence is TGCGCCAGCAGCCAAACTGACGGACACAATGGCTACACCTTC. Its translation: CASSQTDGHNGYTF.

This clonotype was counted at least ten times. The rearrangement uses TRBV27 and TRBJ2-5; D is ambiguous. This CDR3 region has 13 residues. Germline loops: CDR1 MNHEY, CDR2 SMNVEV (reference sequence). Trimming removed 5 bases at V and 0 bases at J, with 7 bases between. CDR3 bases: TGTGCCAGCAGTACGAGGTACCAAGAGACCCAGTACTTC. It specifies CASSTRYQETQYF.